This T cell receptor beta chain originates from a study of cytomegalovirus exposure and HLA in healthy donors. Primers for the PCR totalled 60 Vbeta and 13 Jbeta. Profiling relied on immunoSEQ multiplex PCR, and the TCRdb table lists in-frame clones only, not all of them. This table holds roughly 160,000 clones, roughly 78% found once. The J segment lost 0 bases and the V segment lost 3 bases, leaving 4 bases of the junction unmatched. CDR3 length: 18 amino acids. In germline, CDR1 is SGHNT, CDR2 YYREEE (reference sequence). The donors comprised healthy bone marrow donors. The rearrangement links TRBV5-4 to TRBJ2-3; 16 bases are a match to TRBD2. The receptor's source is a woman aged 45-65 years in good health and CMV-seropositive. The sequencing input was PBMCs. This CDR3 is CASSSGTSGGASTDTQYF. Written as DNA, the CDR3 is TGTGCCAGCAGCTCCGGGACTAGCGGGGGGGCGAGCACAGATACGCAGTATTTT. The full variable domain, with the rest looked up from reference TRBV5-4 and TRBJ2-3, is ETGVTQSPTHLIKTRGQQVTLRCSSQSGHNTVSWYQQALGQGPQFIFQYYREEENGRGNFPPRFSGLQFPNYSSELNVNALELDDSALYLCASSSGTSGGASTDTQYFGPGTRLTVL.